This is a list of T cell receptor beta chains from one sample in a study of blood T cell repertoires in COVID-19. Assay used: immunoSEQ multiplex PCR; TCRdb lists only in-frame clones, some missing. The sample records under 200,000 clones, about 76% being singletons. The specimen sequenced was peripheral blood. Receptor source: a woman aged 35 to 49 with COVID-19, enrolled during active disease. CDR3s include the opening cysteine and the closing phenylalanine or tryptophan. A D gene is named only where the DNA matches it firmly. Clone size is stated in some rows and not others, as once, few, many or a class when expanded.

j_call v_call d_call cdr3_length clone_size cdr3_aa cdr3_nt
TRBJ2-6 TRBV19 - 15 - CASSTGSPGANVLTF TGTGCCAGTAGTACAGGTTCTCCTGGGGCCAACGTCCTGACTTTC
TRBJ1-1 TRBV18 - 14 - CASSPSGLGTEAFF TGTGCCAGCTCACCCAGTGGGCTTGGGACTGAAGCTTTCTTT
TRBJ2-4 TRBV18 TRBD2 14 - CASSPSGTKNIQYF TGTGCCAGCTCACCCAGCGGGACCAAAAACATTCAGTACTTC
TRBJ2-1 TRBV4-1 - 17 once CASSSGPGGLGDNEQFF TGCGCCAGCAGCAGTGGACCCGGAGGTCTCGGGGACAATGAGCAGTTCTTC
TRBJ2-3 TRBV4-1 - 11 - CASRGRDTQYF TGCGCCAGCCGAGGGCGAGATACGCAGTATTTT
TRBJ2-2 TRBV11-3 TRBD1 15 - CASSVGQGATGELFF TGTGCCAGCAGCGTCGGACAGGGGGCTACCGGGGAGCTGTTTTTT
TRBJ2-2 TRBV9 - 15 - CASSASEGNTGELFF TGTGCCAGCAGCGCCAGCGAGGGGAACACCGGGGAGCTGTTTTTT
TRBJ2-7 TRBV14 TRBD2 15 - CASSPTGGPLGEQYF TGTGCCAGCAGCCCAACGGGGGGGCCTCTGGGGGAGCAGTACTTC
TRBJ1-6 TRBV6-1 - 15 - CASSEAGGGNSPLHF TGTGCCAGCAGTGAAGCAGGGGGTGGGAATTCACCCCTCCACTTT
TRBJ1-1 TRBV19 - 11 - CASESPREAFF TGTGCCAGTGAGAGTCCAAGAGAAGCTTTCTTT